This T cell receptor beta chain was recorded in a study of cytomegalovirus exposure and HLA in healthy donors. There are 11 residues in the CDR3. Germline CDR1 and CDR2: MNHNS and SASEGT. V lost 5 bases, J lost 4 bases, and 4 bases lay in between. Whole-study results and caveats: One cluster of highly shared sequence variants probably arose as a sequencing artifact. For most TCR beta V segments, an earlier analysis put the productive rate at about 90% or about 30% of the time. Specificity of three CMV-associated chains for CMV antigens was verified in vitro.

The PCR was carried out with 60 Vbeta primers and 13 Jbeta primers. Repertoires were generated with immunoSEQ multiplex PCR, while TCRdb's copy carries only in-frame clones and drops some. The sample holds 75,000 to 90,000 clones, 70% to 80% seen once. Donors showed nominal health when sampled, although they likely had unrecorded immune exposures. A note on this clone: Its specificity is unknown.

What was sequenced was PBMCs. The TCR comes from a man aged 50-60 years in good health and CMV-seronegative. The chain has TRBV6-1 and TRBJ2-3; D gene unclear. Written as DNA, the CDR3 is TGTGCCAGCAGTCAGTCAGATACGCAGTATTTT. Protein product: CASSQSDTQYF.